These T cell receptor beta chains were read from a single sample in a study of Ad26.COV2.S vaccination and SARS-CoV-2 variants. Using immunoSEQ multiplex PCR, the repertoire was profiled, and TCRdb retains in-frame clones only, with some absent. The sample records about 350,000 clones, around 83% being singletons. This specimen was peripheral blood, taken in a trial of Ad26.COV2.S vaccine versus placebo. The receptor source for this set is a person between 18 and 60 years old who received the Ad26.COV2.S COVID-19 vaccine or a placebo. Each CDR3 is given with its conserved first and last residue. D genes are given only for firm matches. The listing skips clone size in some rows; elsewhere it reads once, few, many or a size class.

D gene	V gene	J gene	clone size	CDR3 protein	CDR3 DNA
-	TRBV25-1	TRBJ1-4	-	CASSREGYGEKLFF	TGTGCCAGCAGTAGAGAAGGGTACGGTGAAAAACTGTTTTTT
TRBD1	TRBV19	TRBJ2-2	-	CASAADRVGTGELFF	TGTGCCAGTGCAGCCGACAGGGTAGGCACCGGGGAGCTGTTTTTT
-	TRBV19	TRBJ2-2	-	CASTPNTGELFF	TGTGCCAGTACCCCCAACACCGGGGAGCTGTTTTTT
-	TRBV19	TRBJ1-1	-	CASTGQLNTEAFF	TGTGCCAGTACAGGACAGTTGAACACTGAAGCTTTCTTT
-	TRBV7-2	TRBJ1-2	-	CASSSGGSNYGYTF	TGTGCCAGCAGTTCAGGCGGCAGTAACTATGGCTACACCTTC
TRBD2	TRBV7-8	TRBJ2-7	-	CASSLNARVPAGVLWDEQYF	TGTGCCAGCAGCTTAAACGCTCGGGTACCAGCGGGGGTACTTTGGGACGAGCAGTACTTC
-	TRBV7-9	TRBJ1-6	-	CASSRTGNSYNSPLHF	TGTGCCAGCAGCCGTACAGGGAACTCCTATAATTCACCCCTCCACTTT
-	TRBV19	TRBJ2-2	-	CASSPLFGAGELFF	TGTGCCAGTAGTCCCCTCTTCGGGGCCGGGGAGCTGTTTTTT
TRBD2	TRBV7-2	TRBJ2-7	-	CASSSPGLASEQYF	TGTGCCAGCAGCTCTCCGGGACTAGCCTCCGAGCAGTACTTC
-	TRBV11-2	TRBJ2-2	-	CASSPLRGTNTGELFF	TGTGCCAGCAGCCCGCTACGCGGAACGAACACCGGGGAGCTGTTTTTT
-	TRBV7-8	TRBJ1-4	-	CASSEGRGEEKLFF	TGTGCCAGCAGCGAGGGCAGGGGCGAAGAAAAACTGTTTTTT
-	TRBV19	TRBJ1-6	-	CASSDGPRSPLHF	TGTGCCAGTTCGGATGGGCCGCGATCACCCCTCCACTTT
-	TRBV7-2	TRBJ2-7	-	CASSLPGTYEQYF	TGTGCCAGCAGCTTACCCGGGACCTACGAGCAGTACTTC
-	TRBV4-3	TRBJ2-2	-	CASSQDLSVPSNTGELFF	TGCGCCAGCAGCCAAGATTTATCTGTTCCCTCGAACACCGGGGAGCTGTTTTTT
-	TRBV25-1	TRBJ1-3	-	CASSEGVSGNTIYF	TGTGCCAGCAGTGAAGGGGTCTCTGGAAACACCATATATTTT
-	TRBV5-1	TRBJ2-3	-	CASSYGGGQSTDTQYF	TGCGCCAGCAGCTACGGGGGAGGACAAAGCACAGATACGCAGTATTTT
-	TRBV30	TRBJ1-2	few	CAWSPPGRRDGYTF	TGTGCCTGGAGTCCCCCAGGGAGGCGGGACGGCTACACCTTC
-	TRBV30	TRBJ1-6	-	CAWSVQGQLSPLHF	TGTGCCTGGAGTGTACAGGGCCAGTTGTCACCCCTCCACTTT
-	TRBV6-2/TRBV6-3	TRBJ2-7	once	CASSYSLYEQYF	TGTGCCAGCAGTTACTCCCTCTACGAGCAGTACTTC
-	TRBV28	TRBJ1-4	-	CASSLGGATNEKLFF	TGTGCCAGCAGTTTAGGGGGTGCAACTAATGAAAAACTGTTTTTT
-	TRBV5-8	TRBJ2-5	-	CASSLAGSGIQETQYF	TGTGCCAGCAGCTTGGCCGGGTCAGGGATACAAGAGACCCAGTACTTC
-	TRBV18	TRBJ1-2	-	CASSPLPRRTNYGYTF	TGTGCCAGCTCACCATTACCAAGACGGACCAACTATGGCTACACCTTC
-	TRBV7-9	TRBJ2-5	once	CASSLGLAEETQYF	TGTGCCAGCAGCTTAGGTCTAGCCGAAGAGACCCAGTACTTC
-	TRBV9	TRBJ1-4	-	CASSGRGDEKLFF	TGTGCCAGCAGCGGTCGAGGGGATGAAAAACTGTTTTTT
-	TRBV5-4	TRBJ1-4	-	CASSFGTLFGGGEKLFF	TGTGCCAGCAGCTTCGGGACATTGTTCGGAGGAGGTGAAAAACTGTTTTTT
-	TRBV11-3	TRBJ2-7	-	CARPTQSGTDSYEQYF	TGTGCCAGACCTACCCAATCGGGGACCGACTCTTACGAGCAGTACTTC
TRBD2	TRBV28	TRBJ2-1	-	CASTLAGGRLNEQFF	TGTGCCAGCACGTTAGCGGGAGGCCGCCTCAATGAGCAGTTCTTC
-	TRBV6-2/TRBV6-3	TRBJ1-2	-	CASSYLQPLYYGYTF	TGTGCCAGCAGTTACTTACAGCCTCTTTACTATGGCTACACCTTC
TRBD1	TRBV2	TRBJ2-7	-	CASTQDRGGYEQYF	TGTGCCAGCACCCAGGACAGGGGCGGATACGAGCAGTACTTC
TRBD1	TRBV6-5	TRBJ2-3	-	CASRDRATDTQYF	TGTGCCAGCAGGGACAGGGCCACAGATACGCAGTATTTT
TRBD2	TRBV2	TRBJ2-7	-	CASSRTSGGLYEQYF	TGTGCCAGCAGCCGCACTAGCGGGGGTTTGTACGAGCAGTACTTC
-	TRBV9	TRBJ2-1	-	CASSVAGNLYNEQFF	TGTGCCAGCAGCGTAGCGGGGAACCTCTACAATGAGCAGTTCTTC
TRBD2	TRBV10-1	TRBJ2-7	-	CASSPMRGAQLYEQYF	TGCGCCAGCAGTCCCATGCGGGGGGCTCAGCTCTACGAGCAGTACTTC
-	TRBV24-1	TRBJ1-1	-	CATSDLTGTEAFF	TGTGCCACCAGTGATTTGACAGGAACTGAAGCTTTCTTT
-	TRBV19	TRBJ1-2	-	CASSIGQGSWGYTF	TGTGCCAGTAGTATCGGTCAGGGAAGTTGGGGCTACACCTTC
TRBD1	TRBV2	TRBJ1-5	-	CASSSTGDSNQPQHF	TGTGCCAGCAGTTCTACAGGGGATAGCAATCAGCCCCAGCATTTT
TRBD1	TRBV11-2	TRBJ2-1	-	CASSPRGDRNYNEQFF	TGTGCCAGCAGCCCTCGTGGGGACAGGAACTACAATGAGCAGTTCTTC
TRBD1	TRBV5-1	TRBJ2-5	-	CASSKTGYQETQYF	TGCGCCAGCAGCAAGACAGGGTACCAAGAGACCCAGTACTTC
-	TRBV5-1	TRBJ2-4	-	CASSPRSGAKNIQYF	TGCGCCAGCAGCCCCCGGTCGGGAGCCAAAAACATTCAGTACTTC
-	TRBV28	TRBJ1-3	-	CASSFSASGNTIYF	TGTGCCAGCAGTTTTAGCGCCTCTGGAAACACCATATATTTT
-	TRBV18	TRBJ2-1	-	CASSAQSSYNEQFF	TGTGCCAGCTCAGCGCAGAGCTCCTACAATGAGCAGTTCTTC
-	TRBV2	TRBJ1-4	once	CASRGWEAATRDGKLFF	TGTGCCAGCAGGGGCTGGGAGGCCGCAACACGGGACGGAAAACTGTTTTTT
-	TRBV5-5	TRBJ2-1	-	CASSFRSQPWTSNEQFF	TGTGCCAGCAGCTTCCGCTCACAGCCGTGGACAAGCAATGAGCAGTTCTTC